This T cell receptor (beta chain) was recorded in a study of blood T cell repertoires in COVID-19. Study details: In each case, the material was cDNA or gDNA derived from T cells, B-cell-depleted T cells, or PBMCs.

Those enrolled in Seattle joined during active infection and were followed longitudinally afterward. This CDR3 spans 15 amino acids. The V end lost 4 bases, the J end lost 3 bases, and 15 bases lay between the germline ends. Germline CDR1 is LNHDA and CDR2 is SQIVND (reference sequence). Repertoires were generated with immunoSEQ multiplex PCR, while TCRdb's copy carries only in-frame clones and drops some. Of 140,000 or so clones in the sample, approximately 90% were seen once. The source material was peripheral blood. The V gene is TRBV19, the J gene TRBJ1-2; possible D gene TRBD1, 5 bases. The receptor was isolated from a human donor with COVID-19, enrolled during active disease. The donor label of this sample is uncertain. CDR3 sequence: CASSTRVTDHYGYTF. The CDR3, as DNA: TGTGCCAGTAGTACGCGCGTGACAGACCACTATGGCTACACCTTC. Together with reference TRBV19 and TRBJ1-2, the CDR3 gives the full variable domain: DGGITQSPKYLFRKEGQNVTLSCEQNLNHDAMYWYRQDPGQGLRLIYYSQIVNDFQKGDIAEGYSVSREKKESFPLTVTSAQKNPTAFYLCASSTRVTDHYGYTFGSGTRLTVV.